This passage covers 24 T cell receptor beta chains from one sample sequenced in a study of OX40 agonist ivuxolimab in advanced cancers. TCRdb's table, derived via immunoSEQ multiplex PCR, lists solely in-frame clones and lacks some. The table shows around 56,000 clones, with 79% occurring only once. Sequencing used CD4+ or CD8+ T cells sorted from blood, obtained in a trial of the OX40 agonist ivuxolimab. These receptors were taken from an adult with an advanced solid tumor such as melanoma, head and neck, liver or kidney cancer.

This sequence joins TRBV14 and TRBJ2-5, with 7 positions matching TRBD1. The CDR3 has 15 residues. The trim removed 6 bases at V and 3 bases at J, leaving 10 bases unmatched. Germline V gene data show CDR1 as SGHDN and CDR2 as FVKESK. CDR3 amino acids: CASSSTDRRKETQYF. Written as DNA, the CDR3 is TGTGCCAGCAGTTCTACGGACAGGCGAAAAGAGACCCAGTACTTC.

The chain recombines TRBV4-1 with TRBJ2-7; D is unclear. The CDR3 contains 12 residues. The germline CDR1 and CDR2 sequences are MGHRA and YSYEKL. V was trimmed by 1 base and J by 6 bases, leaving 7 bases between them. The CDR3 DNA reads as TGCGCCAGCAGCCAAGTAGGCGCCGAGCAGTACTTC. It yields the protein CASSQVGAEQYF.

The CDR3 sequence is CASSDRFSYNEQFF. The CDR3 nucleotides read TGTGCCAGCTCAGACAGGTTTTCCTACAATGAGCAGTTCTTC. J is TRBJ2-1 and V is TRBV18; maybe TRBD1 (6 bases). This CDR3 has 14 residues. Per germline, CDR1 KGHSH and CDR2 LQKENI. The V end lost 5 bases, the J end lost 1 base, and 9 bases lay between the germline ends. Full variable domain (outside the CDR3, taken from reference TRBV18 and TRBJ2-1): NAGVMQNPRHLVRRRGQEARLRCSPMKGHSHVYWYRQLPEEGLKFMVYLQKENIIDESGMPKERFSAEFPKEGPSILRIQQVVRGDSAAYFCASSDRFSYNEQFFGPGTRLTVL.

The chain uses TRBV11-2 and TRBJ2-2, with 8 bases identical to TRBD2. The ends lost 3 bases at V and 2 bases at J; junction bases unmatched: 5. The CDR3 runs 16 residues. Germline CDR1 is SGHAT and CDR2 is FQNNGV. CDR3 in amino acids: CASSFSGGLNTGELFF. In DNA, the CDR3 is TGTGCCAGCAGCTTTTCGGGGGGGCTCAACACCGGGGAGCTGTTTTTT.

The rearrangement uses TRBV29-1 and TRBJ2-7; the D gene is possibly TRBD2 (6 bases). The CDR3 is 14 amino acids. Germline V gene data show CDR1 as SQVTM and CDR2 as ANQGSEA. V lost 4 bases and J 5 bases, leaving 18 bases between the germline ends. The DNA for the CDR3 is TGCAGCGTTGTGACTAGTTGGTCCAGGGACGAGCAGTACTTC. Translated: CSVVTSWSRDEQYF.

The rearrangement uses TRBV2 and TRBJ1-4; maybe TRBD1 (5 bases). CDR1 SNHLY and CDR2 FYNNEI come from the germline V gene. This CDR3 comprises 13 residues. Trimming removed 9 bases at V and 2 bases at J, with 10 bases between. Written as DNA, the CDR3 is TGTGCCAGTAGCCGGGACACTAATGAAAAACTGTTTTTT. Translated, it gives CASSRDTNEKLFF.

The chain is built from TRBV19 and TRBJ1-2; D gene uncertain. The CDR3 contains 14 residues. V lost 8 bases, J lost 0 bases, and 13 bases lay in between. The germline V gene has CDR1 LNHDA and CDR2 SQIVND (reference sequence). DNA for the CDR3: TGTGCCAGTGCCCCTTGGGATACTAACTATGGCTACACCTTC. This translates into CASAPWDTNYGYTF.

The rearrangement links TRBV6-6 to TRBJ2-2, with D perhaps matching TRBD1 (6 bases). The CDR3 is 14 residues long. Germline V gene data show CDR1 as MNHNY and CDR2 as SVGAGI (reference sequence). The V and J ends lost 6 bases and 4 bases respectively, with 12 bases between them. CDR3 bases: TGTGCCAGCAGCCAAATACAGGGCACCGGGGAGCTGTTTTTT. Protein: CASSQIQGTGELFF.

This clone was counted a single time. The V call is TRBV9, the J call TRBJ2-1; 7 nucleotides agree with TRBD1. The ends lost 4 bases at V and 6 bases at J; junction bases unmatched: 4. The CDR3 loop spans 13 amino acids. Germline values: CDR1 SGDLS, CDR2 YYNGEE. The CDR3 DNA is TGTGCCAGCAGCACTACAGGGGCCAATGAGCAGTTCTTC. Amino acid sequence: CASSTTGANEQFF.

The CDR3 loop reads CASSLGLAVGSYNEQFF. The CDR3, as DNA: TGTGCCAGCAGCTTGGGCCTAGCGGTGGGCTCCTACAATGAGCAGTTCTTC. This chain uses TRBV5-4 with TRBJ2-1; 7 bases agree with TRBD2. The germline V gene has CDR1 SGHNT and CDR2 YYREEE (reference sequence). Trimming removed 0 bases from V and 0 bases from J; junction bases left unmatched: 6. This CDR3 has 17 residues.

In this sample, this clone turned up a few times. The chain employs TRBV7-9 and TRBJ1-4; no clear D gene. The CDR3 length is 14 residues. V was clipped by 2 bases and J by 8 bases, with 12 bases between them. The V gene's germline CDR1 is SEHNR and CDR2 FQNEAQ (reference sequence). In DNA form, the CDR3 reads TGTGCCAGCAGCTTATCTCGGGTTTCGGAAAAACTGTTTTTT. Protein: CASSLSRVSEKLFF.

The chain has TRBV6-6 and TRBJ1-1, with D tentatively TRBD1 (5 bases). V shed 6 bases and J shed 3 bases, with 17 bases lying between them. Germline loops: CDR1 MNHNY, CDR2 SVGAGI (reference sequence). The CDR3 covers 15 residues. This CDR3 is CASSQSGLLDTEAFF. The CDR3 DNA reads TGTGCCAGCAGCCAATCGGGACTCTTGGACACTGAAGCTTTCTTT.

This chain connects TRBV10-3 to TRBJ2-1; D is possibly TRBD1 or TRBD2 (5 bases each). Germline-derived CDR1 and CDR2 are ENHRY and SYGVKD. This CDR3 comprises 16 residues. Trimming stripped 6 bases from V and 3 bases from J, with 18 bases between. CDR3 nucleotides: TGTGCCATCAGGCCGGCCCCCGGGGCTAGCTACAATGAGCAGTTCTTC. This translates into CAIRPAPGASYNEQFF.

This clone showed up just a few times. The CDR3 DNA reads as TGTGCCAGCAGCGTAGGCAGGGTGGCTGAAGCTTTCTTT. The encoded protein is CASSVGRVAEAFF. V usage is TRBV9 and J usage is TRBJ1-1, with D possibly TRBD1 on 5 matching bases. The CDR3 length is 13 residues. The germline CDR1 and CDR2 sequences are SGDLS and YYNGEE. V was shortened by 0 bases and J by 6 bases, with 9 bases between the two germline ends.

This chain's CDR3 is CAKDRGPGANVLTF. CDR3 nucleotide sequence: TGTGCCAAAGACAGGGGACCTGGGGCCAACGTCCTGACTTTC. The rearrangement links TRBV2 to TRBJ2-6; 8 nucleotides align to TRBD1. With V trimmed by 10 bases and J by 2 bases, 4 bases remained unmatched. Per germline, CDR1 SNHLY and CDR2 FYNNEI. CDR3 length: 14 amino acids.

The chain carries TRBV25-1 and TRBJ2-7; 10 nucleotides align to TRBD1. V gave up 6 bases and J gave up 5 bases; unmatched junction bases: 7. CDR1 and CDR2 (germline): MGHDK, SYGVNS. The CDR3 runs 14 residues. CDR3 in amino acids: CASRGGTGEDEQYF. Here the CDR3 DNA reads TGTGCCAGCAGGGGAGGGACAGGGGAGGACGAGCAGTACTTC.

The CDR3 nucleotides are TGTGCCAGCAGCTTAAGGAGGGAGTCCAATGAGCAGTTCTTC. It yields the protein CASSLRRESNEQFF. The chain uses TRBV7-3 and TRBJ2-1, with D tentatively TRBD2 (6 bases). The germline CDR1 and CDR2 sequences are SGHTA and FQGTGA. There are 14 residues in the CDR3. Trimming took off 1 base at V and 6 bases at J, with 10 bases between the two ends. Full variable domain (missing parts from reference TRBV7-3 and TRBJ2-1): GAGVSQTPSNKVTEKGKYVELRCDPISGHTALYWYRQSLGQGPEFLIYFQGTGAADDSGLPNDRFFAVRPEGSVSTLKIQRTERGDSAVYLCASSLRRESNEQFFGPGTRLTVL.

V is TRBV19 and J is TRBJ2-7, with 9 nucleotides matching TRBD1. V was clipped by 5 bases and J by 3 bases; unmatched bases: 8. Germline values: CDR1 LNHDA, CDR2 SQIVND (reference sequence). The CDR3 is 15 amino acids. CDR3 sequence: CASSFGGQGGYEQYF. In nucleotides, the CDR3 is TGTGCCAGTAGTTTCGGGGGACAGGGTGGCTACGAGCAGTACTTC.

This clone has more than one count but fewer than ten. V usage is TRBV30 and J usage is TRBJ1-1; 8 bases agree with TRBD1. V lost 1 base, J lost 5 bases, and 3 bases stayed unmatched. CDR1 is GTSNPN and CDR2 is SVGIG in the germline V gene (reference sequence). CDR3 length: 13 residues. The CDR3 bases are TGTGCCTGGAGTGGGACAGGGCAAACTGAAGCTTTCTTT. Amino acids: CAWSGTGQTEAFF.

This sequence joins TRBV2 and TRBJ1-5; D ambiguous. V lost 4 bases and J lost 7, with 8 bases in between. The V gene's germline CDR1 is SNHLY and CDR2 FYNNEI. The CDR3 length is 12 residues. The CDR3 DNA follows: TGTGCCAGCAGTGGAGAAGGACAGCCCCAGCATTTT. Its translation: CASSGEGQPQHF.

This clone was observed a single time. The V and J genes are TRBV11-2 and TRBJ1-2; TRBD1 might be the D (5 bases). Trimming removed 3 bases at V and 8 bases at J, with 13 bases between. Looked up from germline, CDR1 is SGHAT and CDR2 is FQNNGV. The CDR3 totals 13 residues. The DNA of the CDR3 is TGTGCCAGCAGCTTCAGGGTGAACTTGGGCTACACCTTC. This sequence encodes CASSFRVNLGYTF. The whole variable domain, remainder taken from reference TRBV11-2 and TRBJ1-2, is EAGVAQSPRYKIIEKRQSVAFWCNPISGHATLYWYQQILGQGPKLLIQFQNNGVVDDSQLPKDRFSAERLKGVDSTLKIQPAKLEDSAVYLCASSFRVNLGYTFGSGTRLTVV.

The chain uses TRBV4-2 and TRBJ1-2; D gene unclear. V was trimmed by 0 bases and J by 4 bases, leaving 12 bases between them. The CDR3 is made up of 15 amino acids. Per germline, CDR1 LGHNA and CDR2 YNFKEQ. CDR3 in amino acids: CASSQETGSGYGYTF. The CDR3 DNA follows: TGTGCCAGCAGCCAAGAGACCGGGTCCGGCTATGGCTACACCTTC.

This clone appeared once. The rearrangement joins TRBV11-2 to TRBJ1-1; no clear D gene. The CDR3 sequence is 15 residues long. CDR1 is SGHAT, CDR2 FQNNGV, per germline. V lost 1 base, J lost 1 base, and 10 bases lay in between. The CDR3 DNA reads TGTGCCAGCAGCTTAGGTAGGCCGGGGAACACTGAAGCTTTCTTT. It is translated as CASSLGRPGNTEAFF.

This chain joins TRBV9 and TRBJ1-3, with unresolved D. This CDR3 has 15 amino acids. Per germline, CDR1 SGDLS and CDR2 YYNGEE. V dropped 3 bases and J dropped 9 bases, with 19 bases sitting between them. The DNA of the CDR3 is TGTGCCAGCAGCGAACAAGCTGGCCTCCCGGGCACCATATATTTT. Protein: CASSEQAGLPGTIYF.